Presented here are 10 T cell receptor beta chains from one specimen sequenced in a study of T-cell memory formation after mild COVID-19. TCRdb re-called the 5' RACE reads with MiXCR, one entry per CDR3 protein. This sample has almost 250,000 distinct CDR3 sequences; roughly 15% occur once, and the top ten carry 2.1%. The sequencing input was PBMCs or a T cell subset sorted from them (not recorded which). The receptors originated from an adult woman who had mild COVID-19 (a few samples of this study predate the infection). Cell type and time point are not known.

This chain joins TRBV20-1 and TRBJ2-7; 7 positions match TRBD1. J lost 2 bases, V lost 4 bases, and 17 bases had no gene match. The germline CDR1 and CDR2 sequences are DFQATT and SNEGSKA (reference sequence). CDR3 length: 17 amino acids. The CDR3 sequence: CSATEEWGTGDAYEQYF. The CDR3 nucleotides read TGCAGTGCTACCGAGGAATGGGGCACAGGGGATGCCTACGAGCAGTACTTC.

The chain couples TRBV7-9 to TRBJ2-1, with D perhaps TRBD2 (5 bases). V lost 2 bases to trimming and J lost 8 bases, with 16 bases between them. The CDR3 sequence is 15 residues long. CDR1 is SEHNR and CDR2 is FQNEAQ in the germline V gene (reference sequence). Written as DNA, the CDR3 is TGTGCCAGCAGCTTAAGTCGATCCGGGATTGATGAGCAGTTCTTC. Translation: CASSLSRSGIDEQFF.

This sequence joins TRBV29-1 and TRBJ2-1; 8 bases agree with TRBD1. This CDR3 region has 14 residues. Germline V gene sequence: CDR1 SQVTM, CDR2 ANQGSEA. J gave up 6 bases and V 7 bases, and 11 bases lay outside the gene matches. This chain's CDR3 is CSGLGQGKRNEQFF. DNA of the CDR3: TGCAGCGGCCTAGGACAGGGAAAGCGCAATGAGCAGTTCTTC.

J is TRBJ2-7 and V is TRBV12-3 or TRBV12-4; maybe TRBD2 (7 bases). The V end lost 2 bases, the J end lost 7 bases, and 15 bases lay between the germline ends. CDR3 length: 14 residues. DNA of the CDR3: TGTGCCAGCAGTTTAAGTGGGGGGGCTGGAGAGCAGTACTTC. Its protein product is CASSLSGGAGEQYF.

The chain carries TRBV6-1 and TRBJ2-7; TRBD1 aligns across 8 bases. Germline values: CDR1 MNHNS, CDR2 SASEGT. V lost 0 bases and J lost 2; bases outside the gene matches: 3. The CDR3 has 15 residues. The CDR3 bases are TGTGCCAGCAGTGAAGCTCTACAGGGGGCCTACGAGCAGTACTTC. Protein: CASSEALQGAYEQYF.

This clonotype has a single count. V usage is TRBV5-6 and J usage is TRBJ2-2; TRBD1 matches 10 bases. The V gene's germline CDR1 is SGHDT and CDR2 YYEEEE. CDR3 length equals 16 residues. V trimming: 3 bases; J trimming: 0 bases; junction bases outside the gene matches: 2. The CDR3 here is CASSWGTGANTGELFF. The CDR3 DNA is TGTGCCAGCAGCTGGGGGACAGGGGCGAACACCGGGGAGCTGTTTTTT.

This clonotype was detected only a few times. This sequence joins TRBV20-1 and TRBJ2-4, with 9 bases aligning to TRBD1. With V trimmed by 2 bases and J by 1 base, 6 bases remained unmatched. Germline loops: CDR1 DFQATT, CDR2 SNEGSKA (reference sequence). The CDR3 has 16 amino acids. Here the CDR3 reads CSARRTDRGAKNIQYF. DNA of the CDR3: TGCAGTGCTAGAAGGACGGACAGGGGCGCCAAAAACATTCAGTACTTC.

This clonotype was seen only a few times. This sequence joins TRBV12-3 or TRBV12-4 and TRBJ2-2; D gene unclear. The CDR3 extends over 15 amino acids. Trimming stripped 3 bases from V and 6 bases from J, with 14 bases between. DNA of the CDR3: TGTGCCAGCAGTTTTCTAGTACAATCGGCCGGGGAGCTGTTTTTT. It yields the protein CASSFLVQSAGELFF.

The chain combines TRBV20-1 with TRBJ2-2; 8 positions match TRBD2. V shed 4 bases, J shed 0 bases, and the junction held 1 base outside the gene matches. This CDR3 comprises 14 residues. CDR1 and CDR2 (germline): DFQATT, SNEGSKA (reference sequence). The CDR3 nucleotides are TGCAGTGCTACGGGGGGGCCGAACACCGGGGAGCTGTTTTTT. It is translated as CSATGGPNTGELFF.

Only a few counts were recorded for this clonotype. V usage is TRBV5-1 and J usage is TRBJ1-1, with 7 bases fitting TRBD1. This CDR3 is built from 13 residues. CDR1 and CDR2 from the germline V gene are SGHRS and YFSETQ. Trimming removed 0 bases from V and 12 bases from J; junction bases left unmatched: 8. The CDR3 protein is CASSLEGARTTFF. The CDR3 DNA is TGCGCCAGCAGCTTGGAGGGGGCGCGGACGACTTTCTTT.